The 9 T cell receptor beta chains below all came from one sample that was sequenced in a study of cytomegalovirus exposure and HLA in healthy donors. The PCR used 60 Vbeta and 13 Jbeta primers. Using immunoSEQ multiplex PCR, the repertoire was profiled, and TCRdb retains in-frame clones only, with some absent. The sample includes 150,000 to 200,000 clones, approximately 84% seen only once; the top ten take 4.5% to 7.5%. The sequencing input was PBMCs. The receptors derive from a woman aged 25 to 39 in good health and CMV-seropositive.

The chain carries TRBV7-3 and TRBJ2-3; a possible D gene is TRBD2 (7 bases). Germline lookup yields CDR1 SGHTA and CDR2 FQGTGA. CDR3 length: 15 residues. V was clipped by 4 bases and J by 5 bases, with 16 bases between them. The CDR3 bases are TGTGCCAGCAGCTCCGTGGGGGGGGGCGGAGATACGCAGTATTTT. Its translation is CASSSVGGGGDTQYF.

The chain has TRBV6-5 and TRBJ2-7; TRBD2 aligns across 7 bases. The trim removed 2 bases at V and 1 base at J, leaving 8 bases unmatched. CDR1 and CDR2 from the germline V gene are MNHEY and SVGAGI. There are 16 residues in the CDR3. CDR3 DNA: TGTGCCAGCAGTTACGGCCCGGCGGGGGAGTCCTACGAGCAGTACTTC. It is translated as CASSYGPAGESYEQYF.

The CDR3 is CASSIRQSPSTDTQYF. The CDR3 nucleotides read TGTGCCAGCAGCATCAGACAGTCTCCTAGCACAGATACGCAGTATTTT. The chain uses TRBV7-2 and TRBJ2-3, with TRBD1 as a possible D gene (5 bases). V was shortened by 5 bases and J by 0 bases, with 15 bases between the two germline ends. The CDR3 is 16 residues long. Germline lookup yields CDR1 SGHTA and CDR2 FQGNSA.

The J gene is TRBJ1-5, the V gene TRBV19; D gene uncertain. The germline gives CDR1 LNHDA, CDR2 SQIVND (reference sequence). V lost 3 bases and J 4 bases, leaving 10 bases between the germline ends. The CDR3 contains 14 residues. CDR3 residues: CASSMGPQNQPQHF. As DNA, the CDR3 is TGTGCCAGTAGTATGGGCCCGCAGAATCAGCCCCAGCATTTT.

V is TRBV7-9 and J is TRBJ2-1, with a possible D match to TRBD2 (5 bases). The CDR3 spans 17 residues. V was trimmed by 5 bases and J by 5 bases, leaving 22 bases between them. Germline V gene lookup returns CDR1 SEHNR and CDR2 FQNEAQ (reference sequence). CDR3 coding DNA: TGTGCCAGCAGCGCCCTCCCCTCCCTAGCTAGGGACAATGAGCAGTTCTTC. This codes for CASSALPSLARDNEQFF.

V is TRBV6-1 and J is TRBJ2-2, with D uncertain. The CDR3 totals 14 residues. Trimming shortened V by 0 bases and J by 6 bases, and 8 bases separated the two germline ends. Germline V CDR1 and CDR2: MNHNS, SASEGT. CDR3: CASSEAGRAGELFF. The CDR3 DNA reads TGTGCCAGCAGTGAAGCTGGCCGGGCCGGGGAGCTGTTTTTT.

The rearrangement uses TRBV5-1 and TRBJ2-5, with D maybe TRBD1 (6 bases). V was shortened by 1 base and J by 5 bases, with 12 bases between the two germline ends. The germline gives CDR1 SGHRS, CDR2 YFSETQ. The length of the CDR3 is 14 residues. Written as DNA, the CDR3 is TGCGCCAGCAGCTTGACAGGGATAGGCGAGACCCAGTACTTC. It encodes CASSLTGIGETQYF.

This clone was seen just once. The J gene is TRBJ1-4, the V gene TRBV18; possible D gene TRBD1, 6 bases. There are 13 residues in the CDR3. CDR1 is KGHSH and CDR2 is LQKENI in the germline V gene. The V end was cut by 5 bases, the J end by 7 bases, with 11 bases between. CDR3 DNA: TGTGCCAGCTCATTGACAGGTTTTGAAAAACTGTTTTTT. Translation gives CASSLTGFEKLFF.

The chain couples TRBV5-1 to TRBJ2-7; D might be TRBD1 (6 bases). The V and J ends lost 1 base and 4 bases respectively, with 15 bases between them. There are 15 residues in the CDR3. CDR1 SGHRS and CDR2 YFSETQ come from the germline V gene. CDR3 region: CASSLNPGDRYEQYF. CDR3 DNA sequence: TGCGCCAGCAGCTTGAACCCAGGGGACCGGTACGAGCAGTACTTC.